The 28 T cell receptor beta chains below all came from one sample that was sequenced in a study of molecular identifiers for immune sequencing clone quantification. TCRdb analysed the PCR reads with MiXCR anew, one entry per CDR3 protein. The table shows about 97,000 distinct CDR3 sequences, with 35% occurring only once. Sequencing was carried out using naive CD8+ T cells from blood, with Jurkat cell RNA spiked in. Subset of the sample: FACS-sorted CD8+CD4-CCR7+CD45RA+ naive T cells. The origin of the receptors is a human donor in good health. Some libraries in this study had Jurkat cell RNA spiked in.

Many counts were recorded for this clonotype. V and J are TRBV5-6 and TRBJ2-7, with 9 bases fitting TRBD1. This CDR3 spans 14 amino acids. Unmatched junction bases numbered 3, after V lost 0 bases and J lost 5 bases. CDR1 and CDR2 (germline): SGHDT, YYEEEE. Here the CDR3 DNA reads TGTGCCAGCAGCTTGGGGACAGGGGCCAACGAGCAGTACTTC. Its protein product is CASSLGTGANEQYF.

This clonotype showed up just a few times. This is likely a read error, given that the CDR3 carries no conserved phenylalanine or tryptophan at its end. The chain is built from TRBV7-2 and TRBJ2-1; no clear D gene. From germline, CDR1 is SGHTA and CDR2 FQGNSA. This CDR3 spans 12 amino acids. Trimming left V 4 bases short and J 2 bases short, with 3 bases between. This CDR3 is CASSSTYNEQFI. In DNA form, the CDR3 reads TGTGCCAGCAGCTCAACCTACAATGAGCAGTTCATC.

Comment on this clonotype: Relative to the germline gene, one junction end is altered; a read error may explain this. The chain links TRBV7-2 to TRBJ1-3; no clear D. This CDR3 region has 17 residues. Per germline, CDR1 SGHTA and CDR2 FQGNSA. The CDR3 loop reads CASSVYLTEASGNTIYF. The CDR3 DNA sequence: TGTGCCAGCAGCGTTTATCTGACGGAAGCCTCTGGAAACACCATATACTTT.

The chain employs TRBV27 and TRBJ2-3, with D possibly TRBD1 on 6 matching bases. The CDR3 has 13 amino acids. V gave up 6 bases and J gave up 5 bases, with 12 bases separating them. Germline lookup yields CDR1 MNHEY and CDR2 SMNVEV (reference sequence). CDR3 sequence: CASRLGTLDTQYF. The CDR3 DNA reads TGTGCCAGCAGATTAGGGACATTAGATACGCAGTATTTT.

As for this clonotype: The junction shows a germline mismatch at one end, possibly a read error. The V gene is TRBV6-5, the J gene TRBJ1-1; no definite D call. Germline assignment: CDR1 MNHEY and CDR2 SVGAGI. The CDR3 has 13 amino acids. The CDR3 nucleotides read TGTGCCTGCAGTTGGACGAAAAAGAGCGAAGCTTTCTTT. Its protein product is CACSWTKKSEAFF.

This chain uses TRBV12-3 or TRBV12-4 with TRBJ2-6, with 9 bases matching TRBD1. The CDR3 runs 17 residues. V dropped 6 bases and J dropped 1; count of bases not matched to a gene: 7. The CDR3 DNA follows: TGTGCCAGCAGCCACCCGACAGGGGGGTCTGGGGCCAACGTCCTGACTTTC. Its protein is CASSHPTGGSGANVLTF.

This clonotype was picked up a small number of times. The rearrangement uses TRBV7-2 and TRBJ1-2, with D unresolved. The CDR3 has 10 residues. V dropped 4 bases and J dropped 4 bases, with 1 base sitting between them. Per the germline V gene, CDR1 is SGHTA and CDR2 is FQGNSA. CDR3: CASSSYGYTF. DNA of the CDR3: TGTGCCAGCAGCTCCTATGGCTACACCTTC.

This clonotype has ten or more counts. The chain has TRBV5-1 and TRBJ2-7; 9 positions match TRBD1. CDR3 length: 14 residues. V gave up 4 bases and J gave up 5 bases; unmatched junction bases: 7. CDR1 is SGHRS and CDR2 is YFSETQ in the germline V gene. The chain's CDR3 is CASSKGQGADEQYF. The CDR3 DNA sequence: TGCGCCAGCAGCAAGGGACAGGGCGCCGACGAGCAGTACTTC.

The rearrangement links TRBV20-1 to TRBJ1-3; tentatively, D is TRBD1 (5 bases). The V gene lost 1 base and the J gene lost 2 bases, with 12 bases spanning the gap. Germline V gene data show CDR1 as DFQATT and CDR2 as SNEGSKA (reference sequence). CDR3 length equals 15 residues. In nucleotides, the CDR3 is TGCAGTGCTAGAGTGGGGGAAGACGCTGGAAACACCATATATTTT. Translated, it gives CSARVGEDAGNTIYF.

This clonotype has at least ten counts. The chain has TRBV9 and TRBJ2-3; D unresolved. Trimming took off 0 bases at V and 0 bases at J, with 11 bases between the two ends. The CDR3 sequence is 16 residues long. Germline lookup yields CDR1 SGDLS and CDR2 YYNGEE. Here the CDR3 reads CASSVVISSSTDTQYF. The CDR3 region has the DNA TGTGCCAGCAGCGTAGTCATATCCTCTAGCACAGATACGCAGTATTTT. Filled out from reference TRBV9 and TRBJ2-3, the complete variable domain reads DSGVTQTPKHLITATGQRVTLRCSPRSGDLSVYWYQQSLDQGLQFLIQYYNGEERAKGNILERFSAQQFPDLHSELNLSSLELGDSALYFCASSVVISSSTDTQYFGPGTRLTVL.

Ten or more counts support this clonotype. As DNA, the CDR3 is TGTGCCAGCAGTCCCGTCCTGGCGATTGGATTCGAAGAGACCCAGTACTTC. Translation: CASSPVLAIGFEETQYF. The chain couples TRBV28 to TRBJ2-5; D unclear. Germline V gene data show CDR1 as MDHEN and CDR2 as SYDVKM. V lost 5 bases and J 3 bases, leaving 22 bases between the germline ends. This CDR3 comprises 17 residues.

This clonotype was counted many times. The chain combines TRBV5-4 with TRBJ1-1; no reliable D call. Per the germline V gene, CDR1 is SGHNT and CDR2 is YYREEE (reference sequence). The CDR3 consists of 12 residues. V gave up 4 bases and J gave up 1 base, with 5 bases separating them. The CDR3 sequence is CASSEGNTEAFF. The CDR3, as DNA: TGTGCCAGCAGCGAGGGGAACACTGAAGCTTTCTTT.

The CDR3 coding sequence is TGCGCCAGCAGCTTGGCCGCGACAGGTTTCGAGCAGTACTTC. This encodes CASSLAATGFEQYF. The V call is TRBV5-1, the J call TRBJ2-7; a possible D gene is TRBD1 (6 bases). The CDR3 covers 14 residues. Germline lookup yields CDR1 SGHRS and CDR2 YFSETQ. V gave up 0 bases and J gave up 6 bases, with 13 bases separating them.

Comments on this clonotype: Likely a read error: the CDR3 ends without its conserved phenylalanine or tryptophan. The V gene is TRBV27, the J gene TRBJ2-3; 8 bases align to TRBD1. Germline CDR1 reads MNHEY; CDR2 reads SMNVEV (reference sequence). The CDR3 is made up of 15 amino acids. With 5 bases clipped from V and 1 base from J, the junction kept 5 bases outside the gene matches. The DNA for the CDR3 is TGTGCCAGCAGTGCCCCGGGACAGGGCACAGATACGCAGTATTCT. Translating it yields CASSAPGQGTDTQYS.

Concerning this clonotype: A much larger clone differs by one base, so this may be a read error. The chain is built from TRBV7-2 and TRBJ2-3; TRBD2 matches 9 bases. The CDR3 is 17 residues long. After removal of 4 bases from V and 4 bases from J, the junction contained 12 bases not matched to a gene. Germline loops: CDR1 SGHTA, CDR2 FQGNSA. CDR3 loop: CASSSKRRGRAADTQYF. As DNA, the CDR3 is TGTGCCAGCAGCTCCAAGCGGCGCGGGAGGGCCGCAGATACGCAGTATTTT. Complete variable domain (other parts from reference TRBV7-2 and TRBJ2-3): GAGVSQSPSNKVTEKGKDVELRCDPISGHTALYWYRQSLGQGLEFLIYFQGNSAPDKSGLPSDRFSAERTGGSVSTLTIQRTQQEDSAVYLCASSSKRRGRAADTQYFGPGTRLTVL.

This clonotype was seen many times. The chain is built from TRBV20-1 and TRBJ2-7; D unclear. The CDR3 covers 12 residues. The germline V gene has CDR1 DFQATT and CDR2 SNEGSKA (reference sequence). The CDR3 bases are TGCAGCCCCACCGGTGCCGTCGGCGAGCAGTACTTC. Translated: CSPTGAVGEQYF.

A few counts support this clonotype. The genes are TRBV4-1 and TRBJ2-3; D is ambiguous. The germline V and J ends were trimmed by 1 base and 10 bases, with 12 bases remaining between them. The CDR3 is made up of 13 amino acids. CDR1 and CDR2 from the germline V gene are MGHRA and YSYEKL. CDR3: CASSQVLMLAQYF. The DNA of the CDR3 is TGCGCCAGCAGCCAAGTATTAATGCTAGCGCAGTATTTT.

A note on this clonotype: It may be a read error: a sequence one base away is much more abundant. The rearrangement uses TRBV2 and TRBJ2-7; tentative D call: TRBD1 (6 bases). This CDR3 spans 14 amino acids. Germline CDR1 reads SNHLY; CDR2 reads FYNNEI. The V gene lost 6 bases and the J gene lost 2 bases, with 14 bases spanning the gap. The CDR3 DNA reads TGTGCCAGCAGCCCTAGCAGGGGCCCCTACGAGCAGTACTTC. Protein: CASSPSRGPYEQYF.

This clonotype was counted a few times. The V and J genes are TRBV6-5 and TRBJ2-7, with 9 nucleotides matching TRBD2. This CDR3 is built from 15 residues. Germline CDR1 and CDR2: MNHEY and SVGAGI. V shed 0 bases and J 7 bases; nucleotides not matched to a gene: 7. In DNA form, the CDR3 reads TGTGCCAGCAGTTACTCTGCGGGAGGGCCCAGAGAGCAGTACTTC. This translates into CASSYSAGGPREQYF.

Sample share makes this clonotype large. The genes are TRBV6-5 and TRBJ2-3; TRBD2 might be the D (7 bases). This CDR3 has 17 residues. Germline assignment: CDR1 MNHEY and CDR2 SVGAGI. With 0 bases removed from V and 2 bases from J, the gap between germline ends came to 15 bases. CDR3 nucleotides: TGTGCCAGCAGTTACTCGACAGGACTAGGTTACACAGATACGCAGTATTTT. Translating gives CASSYSTGLGYTDTQYF.

This clonotype was found once. A read error may produce the germline difference seen at one junction end. The chain employs TRBV15 and TRBJ2-5; D not certain. The length of the CDR3 is 14 residues. Germline lookup yields CDR1 LNHNV and CDR2 YYDKDF (reference sequence). The CDR3 DNA reads as TGTGCCACCAGCACCCTAAACGATCAAGAGACCCTGTACTTC. As protein: CATSTLNDQETLYF.

This clonotype was picked up many times. The chain recombines TRBV28 with TRBJ2-5, with D unclear. Trimming stripped 5 bases from V and 7 bases from J, with 5 bases between. CDR1 and CDR2 (germline): MDHEN, SYDVKM. The CDR3 loop spans 10 amino acids. The CDR3 spells CASSTRTQYF. The CDR3 DNA follows: TGTGCCAGCAGTACCAGGACCCAGTACTTC.

J is TRBJ2-1 and V is TRBV5-5; 10 bases fit TRBD2. The trim removed 0 bases at V and 8 bases at J, leaving 8 bases unmatched. In germline, CDR1 is SGHKS, CDR2 YYEKEE (reference sequence). The CDR3 sequence is 16 residues long. The CDR3 sequence: CASSLAPSGRVDEQFF. The CDR3 coding sequence is TGTGCCAGCAGCTTGGCTCCTAGCGGGAGAGTCGATGAGCAGTTCTTC.

This chain joins TRBV19 and TRBJ1-5; D gene unclear. CDR3 size: 17 residues. Trimming took off 2 bases at V and 4 bases at J, with 18 bases between the two ends. CDR1 is LNHDA and CDR2 is SQIVND in the germline V gene (reference sequence). In nucleotides, the CDR3 is TGTGCCAGTAGTATACCAAGGCTGGGGTCGTGGAATCAGCCCCAGCATTTT. Translating it yields CASSIPRLGSWNQPQHF.

Note on this clonotype: The junction departs from germline at one end; a sequencing error may be responsible. V and J are TRBV28 and TRBJ2-7; a possible D gene is TRBD2 (7 bases). CDR3 length: 15 residues. Germline CDR1 and CDR2: MDHEN and SYDVKM. Written as DNA, the CDR3 is TGTGCCAGCTGTTTAAGGGGGGGTCAGGGGAGCGAGCAGTACTTC. It specifies CASCLRGGQGSEQYF.

To note about this clonotype: At one of its ends the junction is not consistent with the germline gene, which may arise from a read error. The chain is built from TRBV28 and TRBJ1-2, with D hard to call. Looked up from germline, CDR1 is MDHEN and CDR2 is SYDVKM. This CDR3 has 15 residues. CDR3 in amino acids: CASSPDTFTNYGSTF. DNA of the CDR3: TGTGCCAGCAGCCCAGACACGTTTACAAACTATGGCTCCACCTTC.

This clonotype showed up many times. V gene TRBV6-4 combines with J gene TRBJ2-3; 9 bases fit TRBD2. This CDR3 has 15 residues. V gave up 3 bases and J gave up 7 bases; unmatched junction bases: 8. CDR1 and CDR2 from the germline V gene are MRHNA and SNTAGT. DNA for the CDR3: TGTGCCAGCAGTGATCCACTAGCGGGCTCTCATACGCAGTATTTT. Its translation: CASSDPLAGSHTQYF.

Regarding this clonotype: A much larger clonotype is one base distant, so this may be a read error. The chain recombines TRBV7-2 with TRBJ2-3; D is ambiguous. V lost 5 bases and J 4 bases, leaving 10 bases between the germline ends. The germline V gene encodes CDR1 SGHTA and CDR2 FQGNSA. The CDR3 loop spans 13 amino acids. The CDR3 nucleotides are TGTGCCAGCAGCGCTTCAGGAGCAGATACGCAGTATTTT. It translates to CASSASGADTQYF.